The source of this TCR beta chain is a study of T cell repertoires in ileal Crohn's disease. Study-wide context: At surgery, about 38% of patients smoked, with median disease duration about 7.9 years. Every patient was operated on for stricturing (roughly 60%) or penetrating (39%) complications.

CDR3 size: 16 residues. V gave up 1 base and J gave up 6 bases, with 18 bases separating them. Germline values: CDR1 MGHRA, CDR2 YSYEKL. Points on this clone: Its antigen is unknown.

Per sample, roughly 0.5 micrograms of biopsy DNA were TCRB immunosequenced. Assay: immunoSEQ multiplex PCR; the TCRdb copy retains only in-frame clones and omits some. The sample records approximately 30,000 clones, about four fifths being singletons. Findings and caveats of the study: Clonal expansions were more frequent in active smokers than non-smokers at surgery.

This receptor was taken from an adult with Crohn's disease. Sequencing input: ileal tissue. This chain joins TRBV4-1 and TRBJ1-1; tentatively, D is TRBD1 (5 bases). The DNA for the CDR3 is TGCGCCAGCAGCCAAGTTGGAGTCTCCGCGGGGGCTGAAGCTTTCTTT. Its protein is CASSQVGVSAGAEAFF.